This T cell receptor beta chain was captured by sequencing in a study of response to subunit inactivated influenza vaccine. Each CDR3 protein gets one entry after TCRdb re-called the RT-PCR reads with MiXCR. This sample has 150,000 to 200,000 distinct CDR3 sequences, with about an eighth found just once. Per the germline V gene, CDR1 is PRHDT and CDR2 is FYEKMQ (reference sequence). The CDR3 is 17 residues long. V shed 5 bases, J shed 6 bases, and the junction held 15 bases outside the gene matches. These sequences were also reported in another study, on T cells expressing NK-cell markers. That report adds: A 5'RACE template switching approach incorporating UMIs was used to make TCR beta cDNA. Seven sequenced donors out of eight were HCMV-seropositive, one seronegative. An anti-gamma-delta TCR antibody was added in several experiments. It restricted sorting to alpha-beta TCR-expressing T cells. Expanded NKG2C+ T cell clones were not confirmed as HCMV-specific.

The rearrangement links TRBV13 to TRBJ2-3, with TRBD2 identical over 9 bases. This specimen was CD8+ T cells sorted from PBMCs, taken less than 13 days after vaccination. This clonotype was sampled from a man aged 45-60 years who received an inactivated influenza vaccine. The CDR3 loop reads CASSPLLAGLAVDTQYF. The DNA for the CDR3 is TGTGCCAGCAGCCCCCTGCTAGCGGGGTTGGCAGTTGATACGCAGTATTTT.